These 21 T cell receptor beta chains originate from one sample sequenced in a study of T cells after posttransplantation cyclophosphamide. Methotrexate plus calcineurin inhibitor accompanied controls' myeloablative marrow transplants; sampling was 1 year later. Generated by immunoSEQ multiplex PCR, the TCRdb table keeps only in-frame clones and is missing some. In the table there are around 10,000 clones, approximately 88% of which are singletons. The source was PBMCs, collected after an allogeneic stem cell transplant with a calcineurin inhibitor and methotrexate. The receptors shown here come from a male patient in his thirties who received an allogeneic stem cell transplant from an unrelated donor, was CMV-positive, and had no GVHD. Among the T cells, some may be from the graft donor.

The J gene is TRBJ1-2, the V gene TRBV5-6; TRBD1 agrees at 10 bases. The V and J ends lost 0 bases and 7 bases, in that order; junction bases with no gene match: 6. CDR3 size: 15 residues. Germline loops: CDR1 SGHDT, CDR2 YYEEEE. The DNA of the CDR3 is TGTGCCAGCAGCTTGGGACAGGGGGCGCCTGGTGGCTACACCTTC. Translated: CASSLGQGAPGGYTF.

This chain connects TRBV7-3 to TRBJ2-3; perhaps TRBD1 as D (6 bases). CDR1 and CDR2 from the germline V gene are SGHTA and FQGTGA. CDR3 length: 15 amino acids. Between the trimmed V and J ends, which lost 6 bases and 0 bases, there was a span of 13 bases. The CDR3 region has the DNA TGTGCCAGCAGTAGACAGGCCTCTAGCACAGATACGCAGTATTTT. Translating it yields CASSRQASSTDTQYF.

The rearrangement joins TRBV5-6 to TRBJ1-2; TRBD1 aligns across 8 bases. Germline V gives CDR1 SGHDT, CDR2 YYEEEE. Trimming cost V 4 bases and J 3 bases; bases outside gene matches: 11. CDR3 length equals 16 residues. CDR3 in amino acids: CASSRRTGSLDYGYTF. The CDR3 DNA sequence: TGTGCCAGCAGCCGAAGGACAGGGTCGTTAGACTATGGCTACACCTTC.

This chain links TRBV29-1 with TRBJ2-2, with 8 bases identical to TRBD1. There are 14 residues in the CDR3. Trimming cost V 2 bases and J 4 bases; bases outside gene matches: 3. Germline V gene sequence: CDR1 SQVTM, CDR2 ANQGSEA. CDR3 bases: TGCAGCGTTGAAAGGGGGACAGGCACCGGGGAGCTGTTTTTT. Translated, it gives CSVERGTGTGELFF.

The genes are TRBV5-1 and TRBJ2-7; TRBD2 matches at 8 bases. CDR3 size: 13 residues. The V segment lost 7 bases and the J segment 6 bases; nucleotides outside the gene matches: 9. Germline CDR1 and CDR2: SGHRS and YFSETQ. CDR3 coding DNA: TGCGCCAGCTCCCGGCGGGGGGCTTCCGAGCAGTACTTC. It translates to CASSRRGASEQYF.

The rearrangement uses TRBV19 and TRBJ2-1, with D tentatively TRBD2 (5 bases). The V end lost 6 bases, the J end lost 8 bases, and 14 bases lay between the germline ends. This CDR3 contains 13 residues. Germline V gene data show CDR1 as LNHDA and CDR2 as SQIVND (reference sequence). The chain's CDR3 is CASSRTVAYEQFF. The CDR3 DNA reads TGTGCCAGTAGCAGGACTGTGGCGTATGAGCAGTTCTTC.

The chain joins TRBV28 to TRBJ2-1; TRBD2 agrees at 14 bases. The V segment lost 6 bases and the J segment 5 bases; nucleotides outside the gene matches: 6. Germline V gene data show CDR1 as MDHEN and CDR2 as SYDVKM. This CDR3 contains 16 residues. The CDR3: CASSYRLAGGDNEQFF. The CDR3 nucleotides are TGTGCCAGCAGCTATCGACTAGCGGGAGGGGACAATGAGCAGTTCTTC.

The rearrangement uses TRBV18 and TRBJ2-5; D perhaps matches TRBD2 (5 bases). V was cut by 6 bases and J by 1 base, with 12 bases left in between. Germline CDR1 KGHSH, CDR2 LQKENI. The CDR3 is made up of 14 amino acids. CDR3 nucleotide sequence: TGTGCCAGCTCCCCTGGACTGTCCCAAGAGACCCAGTACTTC. Protein product: CASSPGLSQETQYF.

The rearrangement joins TRBV5-4 to TRBJ1-1; D remains unclear. This CDR3 has 13 amino acids. The germline V gene has CDR1 SGHNT and CDR2 YYREEE (reference sequence). Trimming left V 4 bases short and J 4 bases short, with 11 bases between. The CDR3 bases are TGTGCCAGCAGCGAGGCGGGCCCCACTGAAGCTTTCTTT. Its translation: CASSEAGPTEAFF.

The V and J genes are TRBV9 and TRBJ2-2, with 10 nucleotides matching TRBD2. Trimming at V came to 1 base and at J to 2 bases, leaving 5 bases not matched to a gene. The CDR3 is 17 residues long. The germline gives CDR1 SGDLS, CDR2 YYNGEE. The CDR3 loop is CASSVSIAGGNTGELFF. Here the CDR3 DNA reads TGTGCCAGCAGCGTATCGATAGCGGGAGGTAACACCGGGGAGCTGTTTTTT.

The V and J genes are TRBV5-1 and TRBJ1-6; unclear D gene. Germline V gives CDR1 SGHRS, CDR2 YFSETQ. V was cut by 0 bases and J by 4 bases, with 14 bases left in between. This CDR3 is built from 17 residues. DNA of the CDR3: TGCGCCAGCAGCTTGGGAGGATCAGAACCTTATAATTCACCCCTCCACTTT. This translates into CASSLGGSEPYNSPLHF.

The chain employs TRBV5-1 and TRBJ2-1, with 8 bases identical to TRBD1. J gave up 6 bases and V 4 bases, and 3 bases lay outside the gene matches. This CDR3 has 13 amino acids. Germline lookup yields CDR1 SGHRS and CDR2 YFSETQ. Written as DNA, the CDR3 is TGCGCCAGCAGCGCCGGGACAGGCAATGAGCAGTTCTTC. Translated, it gives CASSAGTGNEQFF.

The gene calls are TRBV28 and TRBJ2-2, with TRBD1 matching over 8 bases. V lost 6 bases to trimming and J lost 3 bases; unmatched junction nucleotides: 9. This CDR3 comprises 16 residues. Germline CDR1 and CDR2: MDHEN and SYDVKM. This chain's CDR3 is CASRGGDRPHTGELFF. For the CDR3, the DNA is TGTGCCAGCAGAGGTGGGGACAGGCCTCACACCGGGGAGCTGTTTTTT.

The V call is TRBV4-2, the J call TRBJ2-7; a weak D match, TRBD1 (6 bases). Germline V gene data show CDR1 as LGHNA and CDR2 as YNFKEQ. The V and J ends lost 4 bases and 6 bases respectively, with 19 bases between them. This CDR3 comprises 15 residues. CDR3 sequence reads: CASSPITGIYFEQYF. In nucleotides, the CDR3 is TGTGCCAGCAGCCCGATAACAGGGATTTATTTCGAGCAGTACTTC.

The J gene is TRBJ1-2, the V gene TRBV2, with TRBD1 as a possible D gene (6 bases). There are 15 residues in the CDR3. Looked up from germline, CDR1 is SNHLY and CDR2 is FYNNEI. V shed 4 bases and J shed 6 bases, with 18 bases lying between them. The CDR3 protein is CASSVFRGTGDGYTF. DNA for the CDR3: TGTGCCAGCAGTGTATTCAGGGGTACGGGCGATGGCTACACCTTC.

V and J are TRBV7-3 and TRBJ2-7; 7 nucleotides match TRBD2. V shed 2 bases, J shed 2 bases, and the junction held 9 bases outside the gene matches. This CDR3 has 16 amino acids. The V gene's germline CDR1 is SGHTA and CDR2 FQGTGA. The CDR3 is CASSLEGGRKPYEQYF. The CDR3 DNA reads as TGTGCCAGCAGCTTAGAAGGCGGGAGAAAACCCTACGAGCAGTACTTC.

This clone was counted only a few times. The chain employs TRBV7-2 and TRBJ1-2, with D possibly TRBD1 on 6 matching bases. This CDR3 spans 14 amino acids. Trimming left V 1 base short and J 5 bases short, with 11 bases between. Germline V CDR1 and CDR2: SGHTA, FQGNSA. The CDR3, as DNA: TGTGCCAGCAGCTTAGACGGACAGAATTATGGCTACACCTTC. This codes for CASSLDGQNYGYTF.

V usage is TRBV14 and J usage is TRBJ2-2, with D tentatively TRBD1 (6 bases). The CDR3 covers 15 residues. V dropped 5 bases and J dropped 4 bases, with 14 bases sitting between them. Germline loops: CDR1 SGHDN, CDR2 FVKESK. The CDR3 spells CASSKSKGGTGELFF. The CDR3 DNA is TGTGCCAGCAGCAAGTCTAAAGGGGGCACCGGGGAGCTGTTTTTT.

The V call is TRBV10-3, the J call TRBJ2-7, with a tentative D call TRBD2 (6 bases). Germline V CDR1 and CDR2: ENHRY, SYGVKD. This CDR3 has 14 residues. V lost 7 bases and J 2 bases, leaving 15 bases between the germline ends. The chain's CDR3 is CAINHASEAYEQYF. CDR3 sequence (DNA): TGTGCCATCAACCATGCTAGCGAGGCCTACGAGCAGTACTTC.

The chain has TRBV30 and TRBJ2-5; 7 bases agree with TRBD1. This CDR3 is built from 15 residues. From germline, CDR1 is GTSNPN and CDR2 SVGIG (reference sequence). V shed 4 bases, J shed 5 bases, and the junction held 13 bases outside the gene matches. For the CDR3, the DNA is TGTGCCTGGAAGGGCATGACAGGGCTGGGGGAGACCCAGTACTTC. Encoded protein: CAWKGMTGLGETQYF.

The chain carries TRBV11-3 and TRBJ2-7; D possibly corresponds to TRBD2 (6 bases). The CDR3 is 14 amino acids. Germline CDR1 reads SGHNT; CDR2 reads YENEEA. Trimming removed 3 bases at V and 3 bases at J, with 12 bases between. The CDR3 is CASSLGGMGYEQYF. CDR3 in DNA: TGTGCCAGCAGCTTGGGGGGAATGGGCTACGAGCAGTACTTC. Filled out from reference TRBV11-3 and TRBJ2-7, the complete variable domain reads EAGVVQSPRYKIIEKKQPVAFWCNPISGHNTLYWYLQNLGQGPELLIRYENEEAVDDSQLPKDRFSAERLKGVDSTLKIQPAELGDSAVYLCASSLGGMGYEQYFGPGTRLTVT.